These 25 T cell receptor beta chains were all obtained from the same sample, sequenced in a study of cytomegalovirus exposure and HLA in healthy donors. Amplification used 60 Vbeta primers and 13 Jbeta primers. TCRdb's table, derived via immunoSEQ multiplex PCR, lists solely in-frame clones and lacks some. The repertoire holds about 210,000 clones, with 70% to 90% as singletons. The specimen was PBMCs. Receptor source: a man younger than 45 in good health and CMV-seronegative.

CDR3 nucleotide sequence: TGCGCCAGCAGCTTGGAGGGGGCAAGCACCGGGGAGCTGTTTTTT. Translation: CASSLEGASTGELFF. The chain carries TRBV5-1 and TRBJ2-2; 7 nucleotides align to TRBD1. V lost 0 bases and J lost 4; bases outside the gene matches: 3. CDR3 length equals 15 residues. CDR1 SGHRS and CDR2 YFSETQ come from the germline V gene.

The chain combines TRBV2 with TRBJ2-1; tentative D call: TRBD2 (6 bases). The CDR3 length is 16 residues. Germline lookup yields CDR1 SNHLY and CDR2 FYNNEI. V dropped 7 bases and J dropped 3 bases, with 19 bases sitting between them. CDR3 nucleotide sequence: TGTGCCAGCAACCCCCGCGGGAATAGCAACTACAATGAGCAGTTCTTC. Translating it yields CASNPRGNSNYNEQFF.

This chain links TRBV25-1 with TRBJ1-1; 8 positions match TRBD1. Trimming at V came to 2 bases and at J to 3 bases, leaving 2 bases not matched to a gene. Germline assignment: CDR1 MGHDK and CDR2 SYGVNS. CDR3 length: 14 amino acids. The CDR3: CASSEQGAYTEAFF. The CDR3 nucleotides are TGTGCCAGCAGTGAACAGGGGGCATACACTGAAGCTTTCTTT.

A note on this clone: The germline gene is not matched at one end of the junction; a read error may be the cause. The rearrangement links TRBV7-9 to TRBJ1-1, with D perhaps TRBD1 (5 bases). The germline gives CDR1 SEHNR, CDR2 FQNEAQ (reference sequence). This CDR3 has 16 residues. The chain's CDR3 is CSSSPKGNAGSTEAFF. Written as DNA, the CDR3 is TGTTCCAGCAGCCCCAAGGGGAATGCTGGGTCCACTGAAGCTTTCTTT.

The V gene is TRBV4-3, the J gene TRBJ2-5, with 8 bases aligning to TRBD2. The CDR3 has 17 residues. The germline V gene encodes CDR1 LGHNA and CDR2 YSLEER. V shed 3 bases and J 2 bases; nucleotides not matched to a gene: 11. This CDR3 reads CASSQNLGAGGQETQYF. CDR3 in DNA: TGCGCCAGCAGCCAGAACCTAGGGGCGGGGGGACAAGAGACCCAGTACTTC.

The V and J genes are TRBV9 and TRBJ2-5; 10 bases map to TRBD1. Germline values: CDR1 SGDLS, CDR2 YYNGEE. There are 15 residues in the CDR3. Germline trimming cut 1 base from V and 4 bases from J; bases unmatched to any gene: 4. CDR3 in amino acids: CASSVTTGGLETQYF. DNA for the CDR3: TGTGCCAGCAGCGTAACGACAGGGGGCCTAGAGACCCAGTACTTC.

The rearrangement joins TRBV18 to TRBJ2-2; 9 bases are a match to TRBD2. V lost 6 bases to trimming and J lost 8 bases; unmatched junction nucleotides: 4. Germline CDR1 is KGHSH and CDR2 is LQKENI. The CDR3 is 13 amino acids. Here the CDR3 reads CASSHGLAGELFF. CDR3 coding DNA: TGTGCCAGCTCCCACGGACTAGCGGGGGAGCTGTTTTTT.

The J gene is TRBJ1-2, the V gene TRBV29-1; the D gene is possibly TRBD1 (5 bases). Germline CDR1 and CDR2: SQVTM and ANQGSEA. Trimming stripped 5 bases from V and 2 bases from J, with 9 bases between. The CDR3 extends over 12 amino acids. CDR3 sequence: CSVLGQNYGYTF. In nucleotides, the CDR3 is TGCAGCGTTTTGGGGCAAAACTATGGCTACACCTTC.

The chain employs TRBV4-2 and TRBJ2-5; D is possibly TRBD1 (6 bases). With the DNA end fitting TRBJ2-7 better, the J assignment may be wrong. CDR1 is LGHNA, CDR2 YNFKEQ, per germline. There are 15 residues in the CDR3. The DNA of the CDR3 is TGTGCCAGCAGCCACTCACGGACAGACTCCTACGAGCAGTACTTC. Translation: CASSHSRTDSYEQYF.

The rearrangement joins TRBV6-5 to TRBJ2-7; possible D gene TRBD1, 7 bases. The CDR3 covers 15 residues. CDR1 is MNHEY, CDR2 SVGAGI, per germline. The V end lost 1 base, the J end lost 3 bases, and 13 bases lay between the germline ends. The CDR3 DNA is TGTGCCAGCAGTTACTACGGGGGACAGAACTACGAGCAGTACTTC. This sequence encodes CASSYYGGQNYEQYF.

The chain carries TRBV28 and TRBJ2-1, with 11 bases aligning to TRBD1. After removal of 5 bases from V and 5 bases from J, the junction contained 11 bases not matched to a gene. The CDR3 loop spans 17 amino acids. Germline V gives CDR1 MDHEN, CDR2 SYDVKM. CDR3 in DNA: TGTGCCAGCAGTCAAGGACAGGGGGCCGCCCGTGACAATGAGCAGTTCTTC. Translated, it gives CASSQGQGAARDNEQFF. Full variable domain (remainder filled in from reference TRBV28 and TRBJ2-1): DVKVTQSSRYLVKRTGEKVFLECVQDMDHENMFWYRQDPGLGLRLIYFSYDVKMKEKGDIPEGYSVSREKKERFSLILESASTNQTSMYLCASSQGQGAARDNEQFFGPGTRLTVL.

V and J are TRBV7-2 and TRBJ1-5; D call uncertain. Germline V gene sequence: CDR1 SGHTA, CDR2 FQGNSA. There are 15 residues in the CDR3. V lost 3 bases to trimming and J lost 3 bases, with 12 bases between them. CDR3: CASSFSPGTNQPQHF. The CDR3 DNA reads TGTGCCAGCAGCTTTTCCCCAGGTACCAATCAGCCCCAGCATTTT.

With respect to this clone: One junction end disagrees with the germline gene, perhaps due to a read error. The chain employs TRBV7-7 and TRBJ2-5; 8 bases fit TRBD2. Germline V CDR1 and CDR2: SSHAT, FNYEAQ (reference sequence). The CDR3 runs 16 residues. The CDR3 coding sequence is TGTGCTAGCAGCTTAGCACCGAGGACTAGCCTGGAGACCCAGTACTTC. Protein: CASSLAPRTSLETQYF.

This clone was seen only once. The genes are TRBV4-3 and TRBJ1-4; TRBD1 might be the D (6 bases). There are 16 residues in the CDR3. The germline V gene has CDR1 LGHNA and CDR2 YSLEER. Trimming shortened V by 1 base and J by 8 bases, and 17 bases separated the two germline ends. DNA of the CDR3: TGCGCCAGCAGCCAAGCCGTCAGGGGCTCGGGGGAAAAACTGTTTTTT. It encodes CASSQAVRGSGEKLFF.

CDR3 amino acids: CASSAGTANYGYTF. In DNA, the CDR3 is TGCGCCAGCAGCGCCGGGACAGCTAACTATGGCTACACCTTC. This sequence joins TRBV5-1 and TRBJ1-2; 7 bases map to TRBD1. CDR3 length: 14 amino acids. Germline lookup yields CDR1 SGHRS and CDR2 YFSETQ. V shed 4 bases and J 0 bases; nucleotides not matched to a gene: 3. The full variable domain, in which reference TRBV5-1 and TRBJ1-2 provide the parts outside the CDR3, is KAGVTQTPRYLIKTRGQQVTLSCSPISGHRSVSWYQQTPGQGLQFLFEYFSETQRNKGNFPGRFSGRQFSNSRSEMNVSTLELGDSALYLCASSAGTANYGYTFGSGTRLTVV.

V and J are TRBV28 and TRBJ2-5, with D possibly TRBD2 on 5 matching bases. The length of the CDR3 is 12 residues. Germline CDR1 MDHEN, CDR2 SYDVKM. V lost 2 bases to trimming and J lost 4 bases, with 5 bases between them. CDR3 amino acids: CASSLRGETQYF. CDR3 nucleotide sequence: TGTGCCAGCAGTTTACGGGGAGAGACCCAGTACTTC.

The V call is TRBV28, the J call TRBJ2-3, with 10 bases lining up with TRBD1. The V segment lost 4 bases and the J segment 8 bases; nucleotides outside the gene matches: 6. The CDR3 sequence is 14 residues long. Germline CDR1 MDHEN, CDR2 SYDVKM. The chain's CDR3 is CASSSTGGRGTQYF. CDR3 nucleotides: TGTGCCAGCAGTTCGACAGGGGGCCGGGGTACGCAGTATTTT.

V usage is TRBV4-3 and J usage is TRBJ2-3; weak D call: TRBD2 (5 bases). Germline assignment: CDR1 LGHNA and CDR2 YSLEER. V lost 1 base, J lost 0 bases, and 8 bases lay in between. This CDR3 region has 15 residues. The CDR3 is CASSQGSGSTDTQYF. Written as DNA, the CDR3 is TGCGCCAGCAGCCAAGGGAGCGGTAGCACAGATACGCAGTATTTT.

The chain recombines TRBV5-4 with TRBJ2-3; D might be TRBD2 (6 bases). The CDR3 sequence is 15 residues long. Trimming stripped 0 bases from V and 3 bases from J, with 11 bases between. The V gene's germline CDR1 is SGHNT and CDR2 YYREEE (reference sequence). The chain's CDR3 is CASSLEGTGTDTQYF. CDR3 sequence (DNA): TGTGCCAGCAGCTTGGAGGGGACTGGAACAGATACGCAGTATTTT.

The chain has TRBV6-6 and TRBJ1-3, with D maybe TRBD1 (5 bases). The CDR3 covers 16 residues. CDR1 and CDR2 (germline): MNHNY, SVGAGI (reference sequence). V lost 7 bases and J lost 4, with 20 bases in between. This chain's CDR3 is CASTEAGGITGNTIYF. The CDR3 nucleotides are TGTGCCAGCACCGAAGCGGGGGGAATAACGGGAAACACCATATATTTT.

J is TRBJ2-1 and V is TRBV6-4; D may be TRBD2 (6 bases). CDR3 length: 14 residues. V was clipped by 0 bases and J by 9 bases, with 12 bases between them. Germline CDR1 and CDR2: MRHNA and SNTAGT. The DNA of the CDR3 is TGTGCCAGCAGTGACTCGACAGCGGGCGGTGAGCAGTTCTTC. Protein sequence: CASSDSTAGGEQFF.

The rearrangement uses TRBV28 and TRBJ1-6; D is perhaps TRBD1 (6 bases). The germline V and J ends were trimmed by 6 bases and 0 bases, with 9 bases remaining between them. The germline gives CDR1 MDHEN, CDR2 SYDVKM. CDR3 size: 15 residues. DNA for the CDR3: TGTGCCAGCAGAGGACAGAGCTCCTATAATTCACCCCTCCACTTT. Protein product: CASRGQSSYNSPLHF.

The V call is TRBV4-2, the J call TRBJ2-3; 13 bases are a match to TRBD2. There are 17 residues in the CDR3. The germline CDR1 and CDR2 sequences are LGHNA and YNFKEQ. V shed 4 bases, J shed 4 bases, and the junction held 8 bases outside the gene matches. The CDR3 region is CASSPSQGLAGADTQYF. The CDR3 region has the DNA TGTGCCAGCAGCCCTAGCCAAGGACTAGCGGGAGCAGATACGCAGTATTTT.

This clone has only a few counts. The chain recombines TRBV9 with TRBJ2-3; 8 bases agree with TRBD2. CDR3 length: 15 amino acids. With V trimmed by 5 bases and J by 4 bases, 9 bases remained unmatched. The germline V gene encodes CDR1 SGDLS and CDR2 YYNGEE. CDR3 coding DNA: TGTGCCAGCAGTTTCGGGGGGGCCCCCGCAGATACGCAGTATTTT. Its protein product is CASSFGGAPADTQYF.

CDR3 DNA sequence: TGTGCCAGCAGCCTTGAGGTTGATCAGCCCCAGCATTTT. This encodes CASSLEVDQPQHF. The V call is TRBV7-2, the J call TRBJ1-5; D is unclear. The germline CDR1 and CDR2 sequences are SGHTA and FQGNSA. V dropped 5 bases and J dropped 5 bases, with 10 bases sitting between them. CDR3 size: 13 residues.